The source of this T cell receptor beta chain is a study of cytomegalovirus exposure and HLA in healthy donors. Background on the study: Around 87 million unique TCRs, all from HLA-typed donors, were included in an early release of the data. Study-level points and caveats: The authors enumerated 150 to 200 TCR beta chains as linked to cytomegalovirus. Presence/absence analyses assumed roughly uniform sequencing depth across donors.

Note on this clone: The antigen is not known.

Amplification used 60 Vbeta primers and 13 Jbeta primers. Measured with immunoSEQ multiplex PCR; TCRdb has only the in-frame clones, and not every one. The table lists more than 150,000 clones, approximately 85% of them singletons. V shed 4 bases and J shed 4 bases, with 4 bases lying between them. Germline-derived CDR1 and CDR2 are SGHNT and YENEEA. There are 11 residues in the CDR3. This sequence joins TRBV11-3 and TRBJ1-2; D remains unclear. Sequenced input: PBMCs. This receptor was identified in a girl aged 5-17 years in good health and CMV-seropositive. The CDR3 is CASSSPYGYTF. The CDR3 nucleotides are TGTGCCAGCAGCTCTCCCTATGGCTACACCTTC. The variable domain in full, with the rest retrieved from reference TRBV11-3 and TRBJ1-2, is EAGVVQSPRYKIIEKKQPVAFWCNPISGHNTLYWYLQNLGQGPELLIRYENEEAVDDSQLPKDRFSAERLKGVDSTLKIQPAELGDSAVYLCASSSPYGYTFGSGTRLTVV.